Listed below are T cell receptor beta chains from one sample, sequenced in a study of cytomegalovirus exposure and HLA in healthy donors. The assay was immunoSEQ multiplex PCR, and TCRdb's table has in-frame clones only and misses some. The table lists around 94,000 clones, approximately 84% of them singletons, with roughly 2.2% in the top ten. The sequencing input was PBMCs. The receptor source for this set is a man aged 18 to 29 in good health and CMV-seronegative. Both conserved end residues are trimmed from each CDR3.

ASSVGLAGGPDTQY	14	TRBV9	TRBJ2-3
ASSPSLAYRGNEQF	14	TRBV7-2	TRBJ2-1
ASSLNGGGTDTQY	13	TRBV13	TRBJ2-3
ASSTGLAGADYEQY	14	TRBV19	TRBJ2-7
ASMTRTGVGYT	11	TRBV6-5	TRBJ1-2
ASSLYLSGTGNQPQH	15	TRBV5-8	TRBJ1-5
ASSPGRGAAF	10	TRBV5-1	TRBJ1-1
ASTLGLGETEAF	12	TRBV10-2	TRBJ1-1
ASSPTSDEQY	10	TRBV5-1	TRBJ2-7
ASSFRQYGSNEKLF	14	TRBV5-6	TRBJ1-4
ASRSRDRVPGYT	12	TRBV27	TRBJ1-2
ASRATSMNQPQH	12	TRBV19	TRBJ1-5
ASSLARLDYEQY	12	TRBV5-1	TRBJ2-7
ASSLWPRTDTQY	12	TRBV7-6	TRBJ2-3